This T cell receptor (beta chain) came from a study of blood T cell repertoires in COVID-19. Across the study: Researchers got acute and convalescent COVID-19 samples from the United States, Italy and Spain. In each case, the material was cDNA or gDNA derived from T cells, B-cell-depleted T cells, or PBMCs.

Clones were read by immunoSEQ multiplex PCR, and TCRdb kept only the in-frame ones, dropping some. The data hold more than 250,000 clones, with around 86% observed a single time. The CDR3 loop spans 15 amino acids. V was pared by 1 base and J by 3 bases, with 12 bases between. CDR1 and CDR2 from the germline V gene are SEHNR and FQNEAQ (reference sequence). V is TRBV7-9 and J is TRBJ1-2; D might be TRBD1 (5 bases). The sample was peripheral blood. The sequence came from a man between 45 and 60 years old with active or convalescent COVID-19. The CDR3 is CASSLGQGFDYGYTF. In nucleotides, the CDR3 is TGTGCCAGCAGCTTAGGCCAGGGCTTCGACTATGGCTACACCTTC.